This T cell receptor beta chain was obtained from a study of T cells after yellow fever vaccination. One entry per CDR3 protein results from TCRdb running MiXCR on the 5' RACE reads. This table holds hundreds of thousands of distinct CDR3 sequences, 8.5% to 9% found once. The sample here was PBMCs, taken on the day of the first yellow fever vaccination. This TCR was recovered from a man aged 18 to 29 who received the YFV17D yellow fever vaccine.

The DNA of the CDR3 is TGCAGCGTTGAAAAGGGGACGGCCACTGAAGCTTTCTTT. Protein: CSVEKGTATEAFF. This chain links TRBV29-1 with TRBJ1-1; maybe TRBD1 (5 bases). In germline, CDR1 is SQVTM, CDR2 ANQGSEA. This CDR3 has 13 residues. Trimming stripped 2 bases from V and 4 bases from J, with 11 bases between. Full variable domain (missing parts from reference TRBV29-1 and TRBJ1-1): SAVISQKPSRDICQRGTSLTIQCQVDSQVTMMFWYRQQPGQSLTLIATANQGSEATYESGFVIDKFPISRPNLTFSTLTVSNMSPEDSSIYLCSVEKGTATEAFFGQGTRLTVV.